This T cell receptor beta chain stems from a study of blood T cell repertoires in COVID-19 (dated by TCRdb to 2020 to 2021). Looking at the study overall: Samples covering the acute and convalescent phases of COVID-19 were provided by collaborators in the United States, Italy and Spain. The material from the prospective study consisted of cDNA or gDNA derived from T cells, B-cell-depleted T cells, or PBMCs. The dataset comprised deeply sampled blood TCRbeta repertoires from subjects exposed to, actively infected with, or recovered from COVID-19. A freely available public database, intended as a resource for researchers studying the immune response to SARS-CoV-2, is where the repertoires were released. The samples were drawn from the first 160 participants of the ongoing ImmuneRACE study and from some 1,300 subjects provided by 6 global collaborators. The sample metadata nearly always contained a de-identified subject ID, COVID-19 status, age in years and sex. Where available, HLA class I and class II types were obtained from metadata supplied by the sample provider rather than from assay-based typing. Beyond this particular receptor, the publication reports: The quantity of clinical and demographic metadata differed by source and by participant and was supplied without curation.

Between the V and J ends, shortened by 1 base and 1 base respectively, the junction contains 11 bases. The germline V gene encodes CDR1 SGHNT and CDR2 YYREEE (reference sequence). The CDR3 runs 15 residues from the cysteine to the phenylalanine. The entry retains the CDR3 DNA only, 45 bases that are in frame from base 1. Whole blood was collected in K2EDTA tubes by collaborating institutions according to the institutions' own protocols. Collaborator samples were shipped for TCRbeta analysis as frozen whole blood, isolated PBMCs, or DNA extracted from either sample type. TCRbeta CDR3 regions were amplified from genomic DNA using the immunoSEQ Assay, a bias-controlled multiplex PCR. Concerning the study's data processing: The number of nucleated cells in each sample was estimated from the amplification of reference gene primers within the assay. To quantify the absolute abundance of each unique TCRbeta CDR3 rearrangement, sequence reads were collapsed and filtered. Productive Simpson clonality was computed per sample as the square root of Simpson's diversity index over productive rearrangements. The table comes from immuneACCESS by way of TCRdb, which keeps in-frame sequences with V and J called. Part of the clones is missing from these tables; in studies checked, under half for an unresolved V gene and the rest for unknown reasons. V, J and clone size reflect that table, while D and trimming were determined from the DNA. The sample yields almost 25,000 clones; roughly 80% were counted once. Of the sample, about 8.1% falls within the top ten clones.

A note on this clone: Its specific antigen is unknown. No much larger clone exists at a distance of one base, and base qualities are not known.

The sequence joins TRBV5-4 to TRBJ1-1; TRBD1 is a weak D gene call, 5 bases matching. The sequence was collected from a human donor in a cohort sampled during active COVID-19. Input material: peripheral blood. The DNA sequence is as follows: TGTGCCAGCAGCTTGCTTTGGGGGGAGAACACTGAAGCTTTCTTT. Its protein product is CASSLLWGENTEAFF.